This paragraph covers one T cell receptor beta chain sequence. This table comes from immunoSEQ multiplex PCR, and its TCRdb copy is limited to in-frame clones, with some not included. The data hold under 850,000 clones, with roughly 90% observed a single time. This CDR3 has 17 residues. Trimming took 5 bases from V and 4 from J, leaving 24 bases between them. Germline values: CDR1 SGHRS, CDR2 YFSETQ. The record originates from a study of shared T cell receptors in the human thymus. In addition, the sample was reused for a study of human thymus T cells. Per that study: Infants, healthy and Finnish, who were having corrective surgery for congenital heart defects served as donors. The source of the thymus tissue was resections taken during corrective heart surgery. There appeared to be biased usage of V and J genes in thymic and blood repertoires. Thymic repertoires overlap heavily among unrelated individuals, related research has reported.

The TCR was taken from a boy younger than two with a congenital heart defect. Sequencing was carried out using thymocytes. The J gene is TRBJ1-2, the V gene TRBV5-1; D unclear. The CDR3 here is CASSPIGPFEGGYGYTF. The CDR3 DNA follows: TGCGCCAGCAGTCCCATCGGACCTTTCGAGGGTGGCTATGGCTACACCTTC.